The present entry profiles one T cell receptor (beta chain) with its context. As to treatment: randomized to nivolumab then ipilimumab (arm A) or the reverse (arm B). This sample is drawn from a study of sequential checkpoint blockade in melanoma. Clones were sequenced by immunoSEQ multiplex PCR, and TCRdb holds only the in-frame ones, with some missing. The sample lists 9,000 to 10,000 clones; over 50% were seen once. The CDR3 runs to 13 residues. Germline CDR1 is LNHNV and CDR2 is YYDKDF (reference sequence). Trimming took off 5 bases at V and 4 bases at J, with 10 bases between the two ends. J is TRBJ2-3 and V is TRBV15; possible D gene TRBD1, 5 bases. The receptor was isolated from a human donor with melanoma. This specimen consisted of CD8+ T cells sorted from blood (inferred from file names), obtained from a patient given nivolumab and ipilimumab in sequence. The CDR3 sequence: CATSPRVSDTQYF. DNA for the CDR3: TGTGCCACCAGCCCCAGGGTTTCAGATACGCAGTATTTT.